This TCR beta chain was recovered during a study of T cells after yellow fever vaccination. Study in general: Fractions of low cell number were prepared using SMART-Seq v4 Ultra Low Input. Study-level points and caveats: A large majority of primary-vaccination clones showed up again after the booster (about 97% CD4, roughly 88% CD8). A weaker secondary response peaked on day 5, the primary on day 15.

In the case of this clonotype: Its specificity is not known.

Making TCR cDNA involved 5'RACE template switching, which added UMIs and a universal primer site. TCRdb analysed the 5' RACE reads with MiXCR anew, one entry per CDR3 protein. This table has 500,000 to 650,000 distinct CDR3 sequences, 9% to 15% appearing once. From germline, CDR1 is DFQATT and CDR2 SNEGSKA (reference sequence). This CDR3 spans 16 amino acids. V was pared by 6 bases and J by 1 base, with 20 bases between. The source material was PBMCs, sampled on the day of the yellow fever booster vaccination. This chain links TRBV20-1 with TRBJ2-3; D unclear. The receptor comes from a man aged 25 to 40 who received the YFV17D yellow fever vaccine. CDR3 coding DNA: TGCAGTGCCCCGCCCGGTGGATCCCTAGGCACAGATACGCAGTATTTT. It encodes CSAPPGGSLGTDTQYF.